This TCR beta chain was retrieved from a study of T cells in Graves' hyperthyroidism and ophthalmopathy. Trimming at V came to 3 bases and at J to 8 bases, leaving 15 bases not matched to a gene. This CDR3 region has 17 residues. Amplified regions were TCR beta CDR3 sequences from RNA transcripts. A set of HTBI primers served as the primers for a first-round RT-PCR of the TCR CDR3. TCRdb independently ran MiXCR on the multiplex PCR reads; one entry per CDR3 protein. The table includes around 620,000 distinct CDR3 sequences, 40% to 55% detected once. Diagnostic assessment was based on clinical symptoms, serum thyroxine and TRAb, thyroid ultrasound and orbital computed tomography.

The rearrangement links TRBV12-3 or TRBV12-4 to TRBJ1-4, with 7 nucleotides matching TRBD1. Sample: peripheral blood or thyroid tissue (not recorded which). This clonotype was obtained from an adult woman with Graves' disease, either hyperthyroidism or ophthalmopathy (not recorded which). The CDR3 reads CASSFVGRGDDREKLFF. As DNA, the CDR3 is TGTGCCAGCAGTTTCGTGGGCAGGGGGGATGATAGAGAAAAACTGTTTTTT.